The 4 T cell receptor beta chains below come from one sample, sequenced in a study of PD-L1 blockade in urothelial cancer. Time point denoted: peripheral blood 6 weeks after treatment start. Clones were read by immunoSEQ multiplex PCR, and TCRdb kept only the in-frame ones, dropping some. This table holds under 35,000 clones, 89% found once. The specimen was PBMCs, collected around atezolizumab (anti-PD-L1) treatment. The receptors derive from an older man with urothelial cancer.

J is TRBJ2-3 and V is TRBV6-6, with D uncertain. V was shortened by 2 bases and J by 1 base, with 10 bases between the two germline ends. The CDR3 has 15 residues. CDR1 and CDR2 from the germline V gene are MNHNY and SVGAGI (reference sequence). Here the CDR3 DNA reads TGTGCCAGCAGTTACGGCGGAAAAGGCACAGATACGCAGTATTTT. It codes for CASSYGGKGTDTQYF.

The chain carries TRBV4-2 and TRBJ1-4; the D gene is possibly TRBD1 (6 bases). Germline V CDR1 and CDR2: LGHNA, YNFKEQ. The CDR3 totals 15 residues. The V end was cut by 0 bases, the J end by 6 bases, with 11 bases between. The CDR3 loop is CASSQEWAGDEKLFF. The CDR3 DNA follows: TGTGCCAGCAGCCAAGAATGGGCAGGGGATGAAAAACTGTTTTTT.

This chain connects TRBV18 to TRBJ2-1; no clear D. Germline lookup yields CDR1 KGHSH and CDR2 LQKENI. There are 16 residues in the CDR3. V lost 0 bases and J 2 bases, leaving 11 bases between the germline ends. The CDR3 reads CASSPPRQQTYNEQFF. In nucleotides, the CDR3 is TGTGCCAGCTCACCACCGAGGCAACAAACCTACAATGAGCAGTTCTTC.

The CDR3 reads CASSQGFGGNEQYF. The CDR3 nucleotides read TGTGCCAGCAGCCAAGGATTTGGGGGCAACGAGCAGTACTTC. J is TRBJ2-7 and V is TRBV14; D may be TRBD1 (6 bases). Between the trimmed V and J ends, which lost 1 base and 5 bases, there was a span of 12 bases. Germline-derived CDR1 and CDR2 are SGHDN and FVKESK. The CDR3 loop spans 14 amino acids.